Given below is one T cell receptor beta chain in context. The data derive from a study of shared clonotypes between healthy human individuals. Study-level information: The plates for each donor numbered three CD4 naive, three CD4 memory, two CD8 naive and one CD8 memory.

Measured with immunoSEQ multiplex PCR; TCRdb has only the in-frame clones, and not every one. The sample has about 1 million clones, about 75% seen once. The CDR3 loop spans 15 amino acids. Germline V CDR1 and CDR2: SGHNT, YYREEE (reference sequence). V was shortened by 0 bases and J by 0 bases, with 9 bases between the two germline ends. This rearrangement joins TRBV5-4 to TRBJ1-2, with D unclear. What was sequenced was memory CD4+ T cells sorted from blood. The subset denotes: CD45RA-negative fraction. This TCR was sampled from a man between 18 and 29 years old in good health. CDR3 region: CASSLGATTNYGYTF. CDR3 DNA sequence: TGTGCCAGCAGCTTGGGAGCTACAACTAACTATGGCTACACCTTC.